Below, 4 T cell receptor beta chains from the same sample are listed, as sequenced in a study of control samples from healthy donors and cancer patients. Assay used: immunoSEQ multiplex PCR; TCRdb lists only in-frame clones, some missing. The table has about 15,000 clones, roughly 80% seen once. Sequenced sample: formalin-fixed, paraffin-embedded tissue. These receptor sequences come from a female donor with lung cancer.

This clone was seen only once. The chain carries TRBV6-6 and TRBJ2-7; no reliable D call. Trimming cost V 6 bases and J 3 bases, with 15 bases left between them. The CDR3 has 14 amino acids. Germline lookup yields CDR1 MNHNY and CDR2 SVGAGI (reference sequence). The CDR3 protein is CASSPIERSYEQYF. The CDR3 nucleotides are TGTGCCAGCAGCCCGATTGAACGGAGCTACGAGCAGTACTTC.

This clone has only a few counts. V gene TRBV3-1 (or the pseudogene TRBV3-2) combines with J gene TRBJ1-2; TRBD1 is a possible D gene (5 bases). CDR3 length equals 15 residues. CDR1 LGHDT and CDR2 YNNKEL come from the germline V gene (reference sequence). V lost 2 bases and J 4 bases, leaving 14 bases between the germline ends. The chain's CDR3 is CASSQFLGEGYGYTF. The CDR3 DNA reads as TGTGCCAGCAGCCAATTCTTAGGGGAGGGCTATGGCTACACCTTC.

V and J are TRBV18 and TRBJ2-3, with D unresolved. CDR3 size: 16 residues. The V end was cut by 3 bases, the J end by 0 bases, with 13 bases between. Per the germline V gene, CDR1 is KGHSH and CDR2 is LQKENI. The CDR3 here is CASSPLGSPSTDTQYF. The CDR3 DNA reads as TGTGCCAGCTCACCGTTGGGATCTCCTAGCACAGATACGCAGTATTTT. Full variable domain (remainder filled in from reference TRBV18 and TRBJ2-3): NAGVMQNPRHLVRRRGQEARLRCSPMKGHSHVYWYRQLPEEGLKFMVYLQKENIIDESGMPKERFSAEFPKEGPSILRIQQVVRGDSAAYFCASSPLGSPSTDTQYFGPGTRLTVL.

The V and J genes are TRBV7-3 and TRBJ2-3; D is unresolved. V was cut by 5 bases and J by 5 bases, with 8 bases left in between. Germline loops: CDR1 SGHTA, CDR2 FQGTGA. The CDR3 contains 12 residues. Written as DNA, the CDR3 is TGTGCCAGCAGCCCGGATGGAGATACGCAGTATTTT. Translated, it gives CASSPDGDTQYF.